This passage covers 16 T cell receptor beta chains from one sample sequenced in a study of T cells after yellow fever vaccination. MiXCR was run by TCRdb on the 5' RACE reads, yielding one entry per CDR3 protein. The sample has just under 600,000 distinct CDR3 sequences; roughly 14% are singletons. The sequencing here drew on PBMCs, taken on the day of the yellow fever booster vaccination. These receptors all stem from a man in his thirties or forties who received the YFV17D yellow fever vaccine.

The V gene is TRBV5-1, the J gene TRBJ2-1, with 7 bases identical to TRBD2. Per germline, CDR1 SGHRS and CDR2 YFSETQ. This CDR3 has 17 residues. Trimming cost V 3 bases and J 5 bases; bases outside gene matches: 14. CDR3 protein: CASSSPYREEGHNEQFF. The CDR3 DNA reads as TGCGCCAGCAGCTCCCCGTATCGGGAGGAAGGGCACAATGAGCAGTTCTTC.

This sequence joins TRBV24-1 and TRBJ2-1, with 8 bases fitting TRBD2. CDR3 size: 16 residues. Germline V lookup: CDR1 KGHDR, CDR2 SFDVKD. The V gene end was trimmed by 8 bases and the J gene end by 7 bases; junction bases not matched to a gene: 15. DNA of the CDR3: TGTGCCACCATTTTCCCCGGGACTAGAGGTCGAAATGAGCAGTTCTTC. Encoded protein: CATIFPGTRGRNEQFF.

V and J are TRBV18 and TRBJ2-3, with D uncertain. V was clipped by 4 bases and J by 5 bases, with 1 base between them. CDR1 KGHSH and CDR2 LQKENI come from the germline V gene. CDR3 length: 10 amino acids. The CDR3 coding sequence is TGTGCCAGCTCACAAGATACGCAGTATTTT. This sequence encodes CASSQDTQYF. The whole variable domain, remainder taken from reference TRBV18 and TRBJ2-3, is NAGVMQNPRHLVRRRGQEARLRCSPMKGHSHVYWYRQLPEEGLKFMVYLQKENIIDESGMPKERFSAEFPKEGPSILRIQQVVRGDSAAYFCASSQDTQYFGPGTRLTVL.

This clonotype has a count of ten or more. The chain combines TRBV20-1 with TRBJ2-5, with 13 bases lining up with TRBD2. The CDR3 runs to 14 residues. Germline trimming cut 6 bases from V and 4 bases from J; bases unmatched to any gene: 5. CDR1 is DFQATT, CDR2 SNEGSKA, per germline (reference sequence). The CDR3 is CSARTSGSSETQYF. For the CDR3, the DNA is TGCAGTGCCCGGACTAGCGGGAGTTCAGAGACCCAGTACTTC.

This clonotype was seen a few times. The chain is built from TRBV7-9 and TRBJ2-3; 7 bases line up with TRBD2. The CDR3 runs 17 residues. With V trimmed by 1 base and J by 3 bases, 10 bases remained unmatched. CDR1 is SEHNR and CDR2 is FQNEAQ in the germline V gene (reference sequence). CDR3 nucleotides: TGTGCCAGCAGCTTAGGGACCGGCGGGAGCGTAACAGATACGCAGTATTTT. This codes for CASSLGTGGSVTDTQYF.

This clonotype was observed a handful of times. The chain combines TRBV5-1 with TRBJ2-1; 11 positions agree with TRBD2. This CDR3 has 15 amino acids. Germline V gene lookup returns CDR1 SGHRS and CDR2 YFSETQ. Trimming took 4 bases from V and 9 from J; bases not matched to a gene: 9. CDR3: CASSVTSGRVGEQFF. CDR3 nucleotide sequence: TGCGCCAGCAGCGTCACTAGCGGGAGAGTGGGTGAGCAGTTCTTC.

The chain couples TRBV9 to TRBJ2-1; no clear D. The V gene lost 0 bases and the J gene lost 0 bases, with 10 bases spanning the gap. The CDR3 sequence is 16 residues long. Per the germline V gene, CDR1 is SGDLS and CDR2 is YYNGEE. In DNA form, the CDR3 reads TGTGCCAGCAGCGTAGTGCCCAGCAGCTCCTACAATGAGCAGTTCTTC. Protein product: CASSVVPSSSYNEQFF.

This clonotype was seen only a few times. The chain joins TRBV6-2 or TRBV6-3 to TRBJ1-1, with 7 nucleotides matching TRBD1. CDR1 is MNHEY and CDR2 is SVGEGT in the germline V gene. There are 13 residues in the CDR3. With 6 bases clipped from V and 9 bases from J, the junction kept 10 bases outside the gene matches. As DNA, the CDR3 is TGTGCCAGCAGGAGAGGGGACAGCGGCAAAGCTTTCTTT. Translating gives CASRRGDSGKAFF.

V and J are TRBV3-1 and TRBJ1-2; tentative D call: TRBD1 (5 bases). Germline CDR1 reads LGHDT; CDR2 reads YNNKEL (reference sequence). The CDR3 extends over 19 amino acids. Trimming removed 1 base from V and 4 bases from J, with 25 bases in between. In DNA, the CDR3 is TGTGCCAGCAGCCAAGGAACAGGCGGGGTCGGCGGGCGTAGCTATGGCTACACCTTC. It specifies CASSQGTGGVGGRSYGYTF. The entire variable domain, with the rest obtained from reference TRBV3-1 and TRBJ1-2, is as follows: DTAVSQTPKYLVTQMGNDKSIKCEQNLGHDTMYWYKQDSKKFLKIMFSYNNKELIINETVPNRFSPKSPDKAHLNLHINSLELGDSAVYFCASSQGTGGVGGRSYGYTFGSGTRLTVV.

This clonotype has just a few counts. CDR3 region: CASSVKYEQYF. Here the CDR3 DNA reads TGTGCCAGCAGTGTAAAATACGAGCAGTACTTC. V usage is TRBV2 and J usage is TRBJ2-7; D is uncertain. In germline, CDR1 is SNHLY, CDR2 FYNNEI. V lost 4 bases and J lost 4, with 5 bases in between. This CDR3 spans 11 amino acids.

V is TRBV7-2 and J is TRBJ2-7; TRBD1 matches at 8 bases. Germline V gene lookup returns CDR1 SGHTA and CDR2 FQGNSA. The V segment lost 5 bases and the J segment 4 bases; nucleotides outside the gene matches: 4. The CDR3 has 13 amino acids. CDR3 loop: CASSRQGKYEQYF. For the CDR3, the DNA is TGTGCCAGCAGCCGACAGGGGAAGTACGAGCAGTACTTC.

This chain links TRBV4-3 with TRBJ2-3; 9 bases align to TRBD2. In germline, CDR1 is LGHNA, CDR2 YSLEER. The CDR3 has 14 amino acids. Germline trimming cut 2 bases from V and 6 bases from J; bases unmatched to any gene: 3. The CDR3 here is CASSQLAGVDTQYF. CDR3 nucleotides: TGCGCCAGCAGCCAATTAGCGGGAGTGGATACGCAGTATTTT.

This chain links TRBV10-3 with TRBJ1-6; perhaps TRBD1 as D (5 bases). The length of the CDR3 is 15 residues. Deletions cut 5 bases from V and 5 bases from J, with 13 bases between. Germline V gene data show CDR1 as ENHRY and CDR2 as SYGVKD. This CDR3 is CAISWDGQDNSPLHF. CDR3 bases: TGTGCCATCAGTTGGGACGGCCAGGATAATTCACCCCTCCACTTT.

The J gene is TRBJ2-1, the V gene TRBV18; maybe TRBD2 (5 bases). CDR1 is KGHSH, CDR2 LQKENI, per germline. CDR3 length equals 16 residues. V was clipped by 3 bases and J by 8 bases, with 20 bases between them. The DNA for the CDR3 is TGTGCCAGCTCACCCCTAGACCCGGCGGGTGCCCATGAGCAGTTCTTC. As protein: CASSPLDPAGAHEQFF.

The chain employs TRBV6-1 and TRBJ2-7; D gene unclear. Germline CDR1 MNHNS, CDR2 SASEGT. V was cut by 5 bases and J by 5 bases, with 16 bases left in between. The CDR3 contains 14 residues. CDR3 region: CASSNPASRHEQYF. Written as DNA, the CDR3 is TGTGCCAGCAGTAATCCCGCCAGCCGCCACGAGCAGTACTTC.

This clonotype turned up a few times. The CDR3 DNA sequence: TGTGCCAGCAGTTGGACTAGCGGGTCCGAGCAGTACTTC. Translating it yields CASSWTSGSEQYF. The rearrangement uses TRBV27 and TRBJ2-7; 11 bases are shared with TRBD2. Trimming removed 4 bases from V and 6 bases from J; junction bases left unmatched: 2. Germline V gives CDR1 MNHEY, CDR2 SMNVEV (reference sequence). The CDR3 spans 13 residues.